These 22 T cell receptor beta chains were sequenced from one sample in a study of a mutant IDH1 vaccine in newly diagnosed glioma. These receptors have no known antigen. Some clones are missing from TCRdb's copy, which holds only in-frame ones; the method was immunoSEQ multiplex PCR. The sample holds about 51,000 clones, just under 80% seen once. Time point given: week 5, during vaccination. Vaccination comprised doses that each held 300 ug of mutant IDH1 20-mer peptide, plus topical imiquimod. Source: PBMCs, taken from a glioma patient whose treatment included an IDH1 peptide vaccine. These receptors were obtained from a woman aged 40 to 50 with glioma.

The CDR3 spells CASSRSDRGATYEQYF. In DNA form, the CDR3 reads TGTGCCAGCAGCAGGTCGGACAGGGGGGCAACCTACGAGCAGTACTTC. The chain is built from TRBV9 and TRBJ2-7; TRBD1 aligns across 10 bases. This CDR3 region has 16 residues. Germline CDR1 SGDLS, CDR2 YYNGEE. V shed 4 bases, J shed 2 bases, and the junction held 9 bases outside the gene matches. Full variable domain (missing parts from reference TRBV9 and TRBJ2-7): DSGVTQTPKHLITATGQRVTLRCSPRSGDLSVYWYQQSLDQGLQFLIQYYNGEERAKGNILERFSAQQFPDLHSELNLSSLELGDSALYFCASSRSDRGATYEQYFGPGTRLTVT.

This clone has more than one count but fewer than ten. The chain joins TRBV12-1 to TRBJ1-2; TRBD1, the table's D call, lacks a check against the DNA. TRBV12-1 is given as a pseudogene. CDR3 length equals 15 residues. The CDR3 region has the DNA TGTGCCAGCAGCTTTGAGGAAGGGGCTTACTATGGCTACACCTTC. This translates into CASSFEEGAYYGYTF.

The chain links TRBV6-1 to TRBJ1-3; D gene ambiguous. Trimming took 3 bases from V and 2 from J, leaving 11 bases between them. CDR3 size: 15 residues. CDR1 and CDR2 (germline): MNHNS, SASEGT. The CDR3 region is CASSDRPGTGNTIYF. The CDR3 coding sequence is TGTGCCAGCAGTGACCGGCCAGGAACTGGAAACACCATATATTTT.

The chain carries TRBV5-1 and TRBJ2-2; 8 bases are a match to TRBD2. From germline, CDR1 is SGHRS and CDR2 YFSETQ. The J segment lost 2 bases and the V segment lost 0 bases, leaving 6 bases of the junction unmatched. The CDR3 consists of 17 residues. CDR3 sequence: CASSLDLAGPNTGELFF. CDR3 DNA sequence: TGCGCCAGCAGCTTGGATTTAGCGGGGCCAAACACCGGGGAGCTGTTTTTT.

This chain connects TRBV19 to TRBJ2-7; D is unclear. The germline V gene has CDR1 LNHDA and CDR2 SQIVND (reference sequence). With 5 bases removed from V and 2 bases from J, the gap between germline ends came to 16 bases. The CDR3 is made up of 15 amino acids. This CDR3 is CASSPEVGNAYEQYF. Here the CDR3 DNA reads TGTGCCAGTAGTCCCGAGGTGGGGAATGCCTACGAGCAGTACTTC.

This chain joins TRBV5-8 and TRBJ2-7; 8 nucleotides align to TRBD1. After removal of 4 bases from V and 6 bases from J, the junction contained 12 bases not matched to a gene. The CDR3 has 15 amino acids. Germline loops: CDR1 SGHTS, CDR2 YDEGEE. CDR3 nucleotide sequence: TGTGCCAGCAGCCTATCCGGGACAGGACAGGGCGAGCAGTACTTC. Protein product: CASSLSGTGQGEQYF.

This clone was counted a few times. The chain uses TRBV27 and TRBJ1-1; D is undetermined. CDR3 size: 14 residues. Trimming took off 2 bases at V and 7 bases at J, with 14 bases between the two ends. CDR1 MNHEY and CDR2 SMNVEV come from the germline V gene (reference sequence). The CDR3 loop reads CASSLVWWAGEAFF. The DNA of the CDR3 is TGTGCCAGCAGTTTAGTCTGGTGGGCTGGTGAAGCTTTCTTT.

The chain joins TRBV7-2 to TRBJ1-2; maybe TRBD1 (5 bases). Germline CDR1 and CDR2: SGHTA and FQGNSA. Trimming stripped 5 bases from V and 1 base from J, with 14 bases between. The CDR3 contains 15 residues. This chain's CDR3 is CASSPAGGVNYGYTF. Written as DNA, the CDR3 is TGTGCCAGCAGCCCCGCCGGGGGGGTTAACTATGGCTACACCTTC.

This sequence joins TRBV30 and TRBJ1-2; no clear D. The germline CDR1 and CDR2 sequences are GTSNPN and SVGIG (reference sequence). The germline V and J ends were trimmed by 2 bases and 8 bases, with 12 bases remaining between them. CDR3 size: 12 residues. CDR3 nucleotide sequence: TGTGCCTGGAGTTTTGATTACTCGGGCTACACCTTC. Protein sequence: CAWSFDYSGYTF.

V and J are TRBV19 and TRBJ2-1; 12 bases line up with TRBD2. In germline, CDR1 is LNHDA, CDR2 SQIVND (reference sequence). The V segment lost 5 bases and the J segment 10 bases; nucleotides outside the gene matches: 18. The CDR3 contains 18 residues. In DNA, the CDR3 is TGTGCCAGTAGTTCGCGACAGGGGTCTAGCGGGGGGGCTAAGGAGCAGTTCTTC. It encodes CASSSRQGSSGGAKEQFF.

The chain has TRBV19 and TRBJ1-2; D possibly corresponds to TRBD1 (5 bases). Trimming pared 6 bases from V and 8 bases from J, leaving 16 bases between. CDR3 length: 13 residues. From germline, CDR1 is LNHDA and CDR2 SQIVND (reference sequence). The CDR3 DNA follows: TGTGCCAGTAGCGCCGGGACGGCAAGCGGCTACACCTTC. Protein: CASSAGTASGYTF.

The chain combines TRBV29-1 with TRBJ1-2, with TRBD1 identical over 7 bases. V lost 5 bases and J lost 3; bases outside the gene matches: 15. The CDR3 sequence is 16 residues long. Germline V gives CDR1 SQVTM, CDR2 ANQGSEA. Here the CDR3 reads CSVYGSPRGGDYGYTF. For the CDR3, the DNA is TGCAGCGTTTATGGATCCCCTCGAGGGGGCGACTATGGCTACACCTTC.

The chain is built from TRBV10-3 and TRBJ2-7, with 9 bases aligning to TRBD1. The CDR3 covers 15 residues. The V gene end was trimmed by 4 bases and the J gene end by 2 bases; junction bases not matched to a gene: 6. The V gene's germline CDR1 is ENHRY and CDR2 SYGVKD. DNA of the CDR3: TGTGCCATCAGTGGGTTGGACAGGGGACCCTACGAGCAGTACTTC. It yields the protein CAISGLDRGPYEQYF.

The chain employs TRBV9 and TRBJ1-2; D remains unclear. The CDR3 runs 15 residues. Trimming took 0 bases from V and 7 from J, leaving 16 bases between them. Germline V gene sequence: CDR1 SGDLS, CDR2 YYNGEE. This CDR3 is CASSVGTDSLSGYTF. The DNA for the CDR3 is TGTGCCAGCAGCGTAGGAACAGATTCTTTAAGTGGCTACACCTTC. Combining the CDR3 with reference TRBV9 and TRBJ1-2 gives the whole variable domain DSGVTQTPKHLITATGQRVTLRCSPRSGDLSVYWYQQSLDQGLQFLIQYYNGEERAKGNILERFSAQQFPDLHSELNLSSLELGDSALYFCASSVGTDSLSGYTFGSGTRLTVV.

This chain connects TRBV27 to TRBJ1-6; 11 positions agree with TRBD1. The V segment lost 5 bases and the J segment 8 bases; nucleotides outside the gene matches: 2. Germline values: CDR1 MNHEY, CDR2 SMNVEV (reference sequence). The CDR3 runs 14 residues. Here the CDR3 DNA reads TGTGCCAGCAGTGGGACAGGGGGATATTCACCCCTCCACTTT. This sequence encodes CASSGTGGYSPLHF.

The chain joins TRBV7-9 to TRBJ1-1; 9 nucleotides agree with TRBD1. The germline V gene encodes CDR1 SEHNR and CDR2 FQNEAQ (reference sequence). This CDR3 spans 15 amino acids. J gave up 3 bases and V 2 bases, and 4 bases lay outside the gene matches. The CDR3, as DNA: TGTGCCAGCAGCTTATATACAGGGGGCGACACTGAAGCTTTCTTT. It yields the protein CASSLYTGGDTEAFF.

The chain carries TRBV7-2 and TRBJ1-1, with TRBD1 as a possible D gene (5 bases). Looked up from germline, CDR1 is SGHTA and CDR2 is FQGNSA. The ends were cut back, 6 bases at V and 1 base at J, with 12 bases in the middle. This CDR3 is 14 amino acids long. Here the CDR3 DNA reads TGTGCCAGCAGTCTAACTACAGGGAACACTGAAGCTTTCTTT. Encoded protein: CASSLTTGNTEAFF.

This sequence joins TRBV2 and TRBJ1-2; 8 bases fit TRBD1. Losses at the gene ends were 6 bases for V and 2 bases for J; bases not matched to a gene: 5. This CDR3 comprises 14 residues. In germline, CDR1 is SNHLY, CDR2 FYNNEI. The CDR3 is CASREDRVNYGYTF. DNA of the CDR3: TGTGCCAGCAGGGAGGACAGGGTGAACTATGGCTACACCTTC.

The CDR3, as DNA: TGTGCCTGGAGTTGGGGGGGGGATGAGCAGTACTTC. Translation: CAWSWGGDEQYF. The chain couples TRBV30 to TRBJ2-7; 7 bases map to TRBD2. The CDR3 contains 12 residues. After removal of 2 bases from V and 7 bases from J, the junction contained 5 bases not matched to a gene. Germline V gene sequence: CDR1 GTSNPN, CDR2 SVGIG (reference sequence).

This clone was counted between two and nine times. The rearrangement links TRBV7-9 to TRBJ1-1; no reliable D call. The germline CDR1 and CDR2 sequences are SEHNR and FQNEAQ (reference sequence). CDR3 size: 13 residues. CDR3 loop: CTRGSIDDTEAFF. The CDR3 DNA follows: TGTACCCGAGGGTCAATCGATGACACTGAAGCTTTCTTT.

This rearrangement joins TRBV6-1 to TRBJ1-5; 7 bases line up with TRBD1. The trim removed 10 bases at V and 0 bases at J, leaving 6 bases unmatched. CDR1 and CDR2 from the germline V gene are MNHNS and SASEGT. The CDR3 consists of 14 residues. This CDR3 reads CATDRQGSNQPQHF. The DNA of the CDR3 is TGTGCCACCGACCGACAGGGTAGCAATCAGCCCCAGCATTTT.

This chain joins TRBV10-3 and TRBJ1-2; D call uncertain. Germline V CDR1 and CDR2: ENHRY, SYGVKD. This CDR3 has 12 amino acids. V was shortened by 2 bases and J by 7 bases, with 8 bases between the two germline ends. The CDR3 reads CAISERKAGYTF. In nucleotides, the CDR3 is TGTGCCATCAGTGAGCGGAAAGCTGGCTACACCTTC.